At least ten counts were recorded for the clone carrying this T cell receptor beta chain. Antigen: not known. The sample belongs to a study of T cells after yellow fever vaccination. Study outcomes and limitations: Contaminating bulk clonotypes could be abundant in FACS-sorted repertoires. A small proportion of clonotypes was detected in both the CD4 and CD8 compartments. Reappearance after the booster was seen for most primary-vaccination clones, at roughly 96% CD4 and around 90% CD8.

TCR cDNA, made by 5'RACE template switching, carried an added universal primer site and UMIs. TCRdb re-called the 5' RACE reads with MiXCR, one entry per CDR3 protein. Among about 200,000 distinct CDR3 sequences listed, 3% to 3.5% were seen once. J gave up 3 bases and V 5 bases, and 6 bases lay outside the gene matches. CDR3 length equals 14 residues. This TCR came from a man aged 18 to 29 who received the YFV17D yellow fever vaccine. The sequencing here drew on CD4+ T cells sorted from PBMCs, taken 10 days after the yellow fever booster vaccination. V usage is TRBV12-3 or TRBV12-4 and J usage is TRBJ1-1, with 7 positions matching TRBD1. CDR3 in amino acids: CASSLGTAYTEAFF. The CDR3 DNA is TGTGCCAGCAGTCTCGGGACAGCATACACTGAAGCTTTCTTT.